The clone carrying this T cell receptor (beta chain) was recorded a few times. Produced via immunoSEQ multiplex PCR; TCRdb's table is partial and in-frame only. Of about 190,000 clones listed, about 77% are singletons. The data belong to a study of blood T cell repertoires in COVID-19. Sequencing was performed on peripheral blood. The clonotype was recovered from a woman at least 80 years old with active or convalescent COVID-19.

The CDR3 protein is CSGLNSNTGELFF. CDR3 DNA sequence: TGCAGCGGCCTTAACTCGAACACCGGGGAGCTGTTTTTT. V gene TRBV29-1 combines with J gene TRBJ2-2; D is undetermined. The V end lost 7 bases, the J end lost 0 bases, and 9 bases lay between the germline ends. Per the germline V gene, CDR1 is SQVTM and CDR2 is ANQGSEA. This CDR3 is 13 amino acids long.